This T cell receptor (beta chain) was captured in a study of blood T cell repertoires in COVID-19. This clone appeared once. Measured with immunoSEQ multiplex PCR; TCRdb has only the in-frame clones, and not every one. The sample has 150,000 to 200,000 clones; about 79% are singletons. The CDR3 is 15 amino acids. CDR1 SGHDT and CDR2 YYEEEE come from the germline V gene. With 0 bases removed from V and 8 bases from J, the gap between germline ends came to 15 bases. The source material was peripheral blood. This sequence was found in a woman in her sixties or seventies with acute or convalescent COVID-19. The rearrangement links TRBV5-6 to TRBJ2-1, with D possibly TRBD2 on 5 matching bases. CDR3 residues: CASSLGGNYPDEQFF. For the CDR3, the DNA is TGTGCCAGCAGCTTGGGAGGGAATTATCCCGATGAGCAGTTCTTC.